This entry lists 27 T cell receptor beta chains sequenced from one sample in a study of vaccination effects on CD4 cells after COVID-19. In the ViraFEST assay, antigen-specific CD4+ clonotypes were identified by expansion after peptide-pool stimulation. Once cultured for approximately ten days, the cells underwent separation to obtain CD4+ T cells. None of the vaccinated had previously contracted SARS-CoV-2, and their nucleocapsid antibodies tested negative. For these TCRs, the target antigens are not known. TCRdb's copy holds only in-frame clones and misses some; the assay was immunoSEQ multiplex PCR. The table has 41,000 or so clones, 70% seen once. The sample was CD4+ T cells from PBMCs cultured with HCoV-OC43 spike peptides, taken before COVID-19 vaccination. Subset of the sample: HCoV-OC43 spike overlapping peptide pool stimulation. The receptors stem from a human donor who received a COVID-19 vaccine.

This chain uses TRBV14 with TRBJ2-1; D perhaps matches TRBD2 (6 bases). Trimming took off 0 bases at V and 7 bases at J, with 16 bases between the two ends. Looked up from germline, CDR1 is SGHDN and CDR2 is FVKESK. The CDR3 is made up of 16 amino acids. This CDR3 reads CASSQDIAGYRNEQFF. Here the CDR3 DNA reads TGTGCCAGCAGCCAAGATATTGCGGGATATCGGAATGAGCAGTTCTTC.

The chain recombines TRBV6-1 with TRBJ1-2; the D gene is possibly TRBD1 (6 bases). The CDR3 loop spans 15 amino acids. V was cut by 2 bases and J by 8 bases, with 18 bases left in between. Germline loops: CDR1 MNHNS, CDR2 SASEGT. The CDR3 DNA follows: TGTGCCAGCAGTGAACCCGGGGGACACATAGGAGGCTACACCTTC. Protein sequence: CASSEPGGHIGGYTF.

This clone was counted once. The chain combines TRBV24-1 with TRBJ1-2; D is uncertain. Germline V gives CDR1 KGHDR, CDR2 SFDVKD. V was trimmed by 3 bases and J by 5 bases, leaving 9 bases between them. The CDR3 runs to 13 residues. The chain's CDR3 is CATSDTQSYGYTF. DNA for the CDR3: TGTGCCACCAGTGATACTCAAAGTTATGGCTACACCTTC.

The J gene is TRBJ1-2, the V gene TRBV5-1, with a possible D match to TRBD1 (5 bases). Germline values: CDR1 SGHRS, CDR2 YFSETQ. This CDR3 has 13 residues. V was cut by 0 bases and J by 4 bases, with 7 bases left in between. DNA of the CDR3: TGCGCCAGCAGCTTGGGTACAGGCTATGGCTACACCTTC. Its protein product is CASSLGTGYGYTF.

CDR3 nucleotide sequence: TGTGCCACCAGCAGAGATGCGGGGACCCAGTACTTC. Residues: CATSRDAGTQYF. The gene calls are TRBV15 and TRBJ2-5; perhaps TRBD2 as D (5 bases). CDR1 LNHNV and CDR2 YYDKDF come from the germline V gene (reference sequence). The length of the CDR3 is 12 residues. Trimming stripped 0 bases from V and 7 bases from J, with 6 bases between.

In nucleotides, the CDR3 is TGTGCCAGCAGCCAAGATGGGTACGCGGGACCGAAAACAGCTAACTATGGCTACACCTTC. This codes for CASSQDGYAGPKTANYGYTF. The chain joins TRBV4-2 to TRBJ1-2, with D perhaps matching TRBD1 (5 bases). This CDR3 region has 20 residues. The germline gives CDR1 LGHNA, CDR2 YNFKEQ. V lost 0 bases and J 0 bases, leaving 23 bases between the germline ends.

The genes are TRBV10-1 and TRBJ2-7; the match to TRBD1 covers 8 bases. From germline, CDR1 is WNHNN and CDR2 SYGVQD (reference sequence). V was clipped by 9 bases and J by 4 bases; unmatched bases: 8. The CDR3 length is 13 residues. CDR3 region: CARTGTGFYEQYF. As DNA, the CDR3 is TGCGCCAGAACCGGGACAGGCTTTTACGAGCAGTACTTC.

This chain connects TRBV7-8 to TRBJ1-1, with D maybe TRBD1 (5 bases). The CDR3 runs 14 residues. CDR1 is SGHVS, CDR2 FQNEAQ, per germline. V lost 5 bases to trimming and J lost 2 bases, with 12 bases between them. In DNA form, the CDR3 reads TGTGCCAGCAGCCGGACACCTAGTAACACTGAAGCTTTCTTT. This codes for CASSRTPSNTEAFF.

This chain connects TRBV18 to TRBJ2-5; TRBD1 matches at 8 bases. This CDR3 comprises 15 residues. Germline-derived CDR1 and CDR2 are KGHSH and LQKENI. J lost 2 bases, V lost 3 bases, and 5 bases had no gene match. The CDR3 sequence is CASSPRTGKQETQYF. CDR3 DNA sequence: TGTGCCAGCTCACCCCGGACAGGGAAACAAGAGACCCAGTACTTC.

This rearrangement joins TRBV7-2 to TRBJ2-2; tentatively, D is TRBD1 (7 bases). The CDR3 extends over 14 amino acids. The germline gives CDR1 SGHTA, CDR2 FQGNSA. V lost 5 bases to trimming and J lost 16 bases, with 23 bases between them. In nucleotides, the CDR3 is TGTGCCAGCAGCGAAGGGGGACTCAGGGGGGTGTCGTTTTTT. It encodes CASSEGGLRGVSFF.

The chain uses TRBV29-1 and TRBJ1-1; unclear D gene. Trimming stripped 4 bases from V and 0 bases from J, with 9 bases between. Germline CDR1 is SQVTM and CDR2 is ANQGSEA. This CDR3 has 13 amino acids. Here the CDR3 DNA reads TGCAGCGTTGTGAGAAGGATGAACACTGAAGCTTTCTTT. Translating it yields CSVVRRMNTEAFF.

This chain uses TRBV28 with TRBJ1-2, with 8 bases fitting TRBD1. V lost 2 bases, J lost 8 bases, and 4 bases stayed unmatched. Germline V gene lookup returns CDR1 MDHEN and CDR2 SYDVKM. The CDR3 has 13 residues. CDR3 protein: CASSLGRGLGYTF. CDR3 nucleotide sequence: TGTGCCAGCAGTTTAGGCAGGGGGCTCGGCTACACCTTC.

The rearrangement joins TRBV6-4 to TRBJ1-1; D is ambiguous. With 0 bases removed from V and 1 base from J, the gap between germline ends came to 6 bases. Germline-derived CDR1 and CDR2 are MRHNA and SNTAGT. The CDR3 is 14 residues long. The CDR3 nucleotides read TGTGCCAGCAGTGACTCCCCGGGGAACACTGAAGCTTTCTTT. Translation gives CASSDSPGNTEAFF.

As to this clone: A junction end diverges from the germline sequence, so it may reflect a read error. Additional DNA sequences in this sample encode the identical CDR3. This chain joins TRBV7-7 and TRBJ2-3; D is unresolved. The V gene's germline CDR1 is SSHAT and CDR2 FNYEAQ (reference sequence). The CDR3 is made up of 13 amino acids. CDR3 bases: TGTGCTAGCAGCTTAGGCAGGACAGATACGCAGTATTTT. Protein sequence: CASSLGRTDTQYF.

CDR3 protein: CSVEFRLAGGSEQFF. The CDR3 DNA reads as TGCAGCGTTGAATTCCGACTAGCGGGGGGAAGTGAGCAGTTCTTC. V usage is TRBV29-1 and J usage is TRBJ2-1, with 13 bases aligning to TRBD2. Trimming cost V 2 bases and J 9 bases; bases outside gene matches: 7. Germline values: CDR1 SQVTM, CDR2 ANQGSEA. The CDR3 totals 15 residues.

The count of this clone is one. The chain couples TRBV6-5 to TRBJ2-1, with 9 positions matching TRBD2. Germline V lookup: CDR1 MNHEY, CDR2 SVGAGI. Trimming took 1 base from V and 5 from J; bases not matched to a gene: 6. The CDR3 has 16 amino acids. CDR3: CASSYWRGGRDNEQFF. The CDR3 DNA is TGTGCCAGCAGTTACTGGCGGGGGGGTAGGGACAATGAGCAGTTCTTC.

The CDR3 loop is CASSPDRGSGELFF. Here the CDR3 DNA reads TGTGCCAGCAGCCCAGACAGGGGGTCCGGGGAGCTGTTTTTT. The chain is built from TRBV7-9 and TRBJ2-2; 9 bases fit TRBD1. Trimming took 5 bases from V and 6 from J; bases not matched to a gene: 4. The CDR3 consists of 14 residues. From germline, CDR1 is SEHNR and CDR2 FQNEAQ (reference sequence).

This clone appeared a few times. The genes are TRBV6-5 and TRBJ1-4; D not certain. Germline loops: CDR1 MNHEY, CDR2 SVGAGI. V was clipped by 3 bases and J by 5 bases, with 7 bases between them. The CDR3 runs to 13 residues. CDR3 loop: CASSYGGNEKLFF. As DNA, the CDR3 is TGTGCCAGCAGTTATGGAGGAAATGAAAAACTGTTTTTT.

The chain carries TRBV6-5 and TRBJ2-1; possible D gene TRBD2, 5 bases. Trimming left V 3 bases short and J 0 bases short, with 9 bases between. Germline V gene sequence: CDR1 MNHEY, CDR2 SVGAGI. This CDR3 comprises 15 residues. CDR3 sequence (DNA): TGTGCCAGCAGTTATCGAAGCGGCTCCTACAATGAGCAGTTCTTC. It encodes CASSYRSGSYNEQFF.

The chain carries TRBV28 and TRBJ1-4; a possible D gene is TRBD1 (5 bases). Germline V CDR1 and CDR2: MDHEN, SYDVKM. There are 13 residues in the CDR3. As DNA, the CDR3 is TGTGCGGGGGGATCTTCAACTAATGAAAAACTGTTTTTT. Translation: CAGGSSTNEKLFF.

This clone showed up just a few times. V usage is TRBV21-1 and J usage is TRBJ1-2. TRBV21-1 is tagged as a pseudogene. The CDR3 covers 19 residues. The CDR3 is CASREGGQPAPLIPYGYTF. The CDR3 nucleotides are TGTGCCAGCAGAGAGGGGGGCCAGCCCGCACCCTTAATACCCTATGGCTACACCTTC.

The CDR3: CALAGEQETQYF. DNA for the CDR3: TGTGCCCTAGCGGGGGAACAAGAGACCCAGTACTTC. The rearrangement links TRBV2 to TRBJ2-5; 10 bases agree with TRBD2. Germline V gene data show CDR1 as SNHLY and CDR2 as FYNNEI. J gave up 2 bases and V 11 bases, and 2 bases lay outside the gene matches. This CDR3 contains 12 residues.

This clone has more than one count but fewer than ten. The genes are TRBV5-1 and TRBJ1-1, with unresolved D. This CDR3 has 13 amino acids. Germline loops: CDR1 SGHRS, CDR2 YFSETQ. The V gene lost 1 base and the J gene lost 3 bases, with 7 bases spanning the gap. CDR3 bases: TGCGCCAGCAGCTTGCTCGGGCACACTGAAGCTTTCTTT. The encoded protein is CASSLLGHTEAFF.

This sequence joins TRBV7-2 and TRBJ2-5; 7 nucleotides agree with TRBD2. After removal of 5 bases from V and 5 bases from J, the junction contained 11 bases not matched to a gene. Germline CDR1 and CDR2: SGHTA and FQGNSA. CDR3 length: 15 residues. Here the CDR3 DNA reads TGTGCCAGCAGCACCCCCCCTAGCGGTGGGGAGACCCAGTACTTC. It codes for CASSTPPSGGETQYF.

The chain couples TRBV5-1 to TRBJ2-3; no clear D. Between the trimmed V and J ends, which lost 3 bases and 3 bases, there was a span of 17 bases. The germline gives CDR1 SGHRS, CDR2 YFSETQ. This CDR3 is 16 amino acids long. The CDR3 nucleotides read TGCGCCAGCAGCTCATATTCGGGTCGGGTGACAGATACGCAGTATTTT. Its translation: CASSSYSGRVTDTQYF.

The chain joins TRBV5-1 to TRBJ2-2; 7 nucleotides match TRBD2. CDR1 is SGHRS and CDR2 is YFSETQ in the germline V gene. Unmatched junction bases numbered 8, after V lost 0 bases and J lost 6 bases. This CDR3 is built from 16 residues. This CDR3 is CASSLAGTIFSGELFF. CDR3 in DNA: TGCGCCAGCAGCTTGGCGGGGACTATATTCTCCGGGGAGCTGTTTTTT.

This chain links TRBV11-2 with TRBJ2-6; 7 nucleotides agree with TRBD1. The CDR3 is 15 amino acids. The ends lost 5 bases at V and 1 base at J; junction bases unmatched: 2. Germline-derived CDR1 and CDR2 are SGHAT and FQNNGV. Here the CDR3 reads CASSRQGSGANVLTF. As DNA, the CDR3 is TGTGCCAGCAGCCGACAGGGATCTGGGGCCAACGTCCTGACTTTC.